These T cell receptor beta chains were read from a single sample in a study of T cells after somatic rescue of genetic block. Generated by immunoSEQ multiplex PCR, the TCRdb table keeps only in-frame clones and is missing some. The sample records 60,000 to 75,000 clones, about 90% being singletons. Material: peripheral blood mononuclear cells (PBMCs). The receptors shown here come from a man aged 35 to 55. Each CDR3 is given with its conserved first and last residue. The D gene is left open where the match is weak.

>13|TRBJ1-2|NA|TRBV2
CASRERGYGGYTF
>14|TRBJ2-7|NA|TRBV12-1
CASSFRLASYEQYF
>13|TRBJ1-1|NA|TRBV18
CASSLHRNTEAFF
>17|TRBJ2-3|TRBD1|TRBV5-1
CASSLLGQGSFTDTQYF
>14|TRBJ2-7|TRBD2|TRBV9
CASSAKREGYEQYF
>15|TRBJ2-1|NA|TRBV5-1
CASSWGVGPFNEQFF
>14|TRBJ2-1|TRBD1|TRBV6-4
CASSDSTGGSEQFF
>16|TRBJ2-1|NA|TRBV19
CASSIGQATGRNEQFF
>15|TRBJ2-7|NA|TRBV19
CASSIGGQWGYEQYF
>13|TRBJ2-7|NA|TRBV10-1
CASSELRSTGQYF
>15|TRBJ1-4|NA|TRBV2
CASSESGVNNEKLFF
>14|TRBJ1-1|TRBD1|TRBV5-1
CASSLVQGRPEAFF
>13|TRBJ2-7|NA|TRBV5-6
CASSLGLFYEQYF
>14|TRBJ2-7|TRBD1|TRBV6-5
CASRPGQRSYEQYF
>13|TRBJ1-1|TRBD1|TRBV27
CASSAGQGYEAFF
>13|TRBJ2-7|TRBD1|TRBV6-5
CASRGDREDEQYF
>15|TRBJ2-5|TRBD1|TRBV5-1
CASRSGQGAQETQYF
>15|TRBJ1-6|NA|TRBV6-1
CASSERGTVTSPLHF
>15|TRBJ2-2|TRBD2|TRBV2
CASKREMVNTGELFF
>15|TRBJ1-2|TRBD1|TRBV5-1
CASSLEGTGDYGYTF
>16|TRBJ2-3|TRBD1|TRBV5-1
CASTPGTGTSTDTQYF
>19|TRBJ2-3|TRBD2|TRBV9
CASSVDLGERGTSGDTQYF
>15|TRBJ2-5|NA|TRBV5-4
CASSGQNGERETQYF
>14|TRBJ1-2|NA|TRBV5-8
CASSLGTGFYGYTF
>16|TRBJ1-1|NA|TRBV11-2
CASSLESRLSGTEAFF
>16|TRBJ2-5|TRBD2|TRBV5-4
CASSLETSGAEETQYF
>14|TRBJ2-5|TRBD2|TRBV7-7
CASSHSGGGETQYF
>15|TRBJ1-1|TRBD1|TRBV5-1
CASSPTTGGATEAFF
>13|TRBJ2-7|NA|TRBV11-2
CASSLGSAYEQYF
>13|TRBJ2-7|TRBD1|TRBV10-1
CASSEDRVHEQYF
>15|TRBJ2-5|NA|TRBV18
CASSPPTVSQETQYF
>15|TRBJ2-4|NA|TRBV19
CASSTRVSLGNIQYF
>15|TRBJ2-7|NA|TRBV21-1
CASSSGTSGRKEQYF
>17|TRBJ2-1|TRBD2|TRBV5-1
CASSWTPSGTTYNEQFF
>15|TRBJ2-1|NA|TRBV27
CASSGSGGSYNEQFF
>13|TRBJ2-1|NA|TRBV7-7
CASSRPGYNEQFF
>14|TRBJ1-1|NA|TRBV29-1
CSVVRQGGNTEAFF
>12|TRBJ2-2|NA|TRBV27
CASSYLTGELFF
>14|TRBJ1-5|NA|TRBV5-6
CASSLAPLNQPQHF
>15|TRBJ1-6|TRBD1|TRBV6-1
CASFQGARRGSPLHF
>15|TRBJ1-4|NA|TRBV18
CASSPSQGLGEKLFF
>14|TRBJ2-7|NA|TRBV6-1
CATPSRDSSYEQYF
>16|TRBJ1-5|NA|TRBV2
CASSPRGGEVNQPQHF
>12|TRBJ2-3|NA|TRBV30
CAWSADTDTQYF
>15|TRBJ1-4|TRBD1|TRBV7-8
CASSPSRTGDEKLFF
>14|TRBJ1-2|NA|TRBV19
CASSSNAPLLSYTF
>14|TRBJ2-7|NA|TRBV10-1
CASSVLQPSYEQYF
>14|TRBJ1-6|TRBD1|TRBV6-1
CASSATGENSPLHF
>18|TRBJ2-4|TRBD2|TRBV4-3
CASSQEWGGTSPKNIQYF
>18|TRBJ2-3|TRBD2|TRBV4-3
CASSQDPSGSTYTDTQYF
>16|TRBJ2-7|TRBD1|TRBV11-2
CASSLDSRDRGDEQYF
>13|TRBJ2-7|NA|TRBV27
CASSFGGGYEQYF
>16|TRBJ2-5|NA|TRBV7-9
CASSLALVRGPETQYF
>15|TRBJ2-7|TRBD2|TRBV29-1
CSVEDYGGRPYEQYF
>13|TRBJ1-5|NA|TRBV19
CASSQQEHQPQHF